This is a list of T cell receptor beta chains from one sample in a study of blood T cell repertoires in COVID-19. Profiling relied on immunoSEQ multiplex PCR, and the TCRdb table lists in-frame clones only, not all of them. The sample shows more than 85,000 clones, around 90% of them seen only once. Material for sequencing was peripheral blood. These receptors were taken from a woman aged 45-65 years with acute or convalescent COVID-19. Each CDR3 is given with its conserved first and last residue. Clone size appears in some rows only: once, few, many, or a class for an expanded clone.

cdr3_aa j_call clone_size v_call
CASSHTSGSVDTQYF TRBJ2-3 . TRBV5-1
CAWSVDKNNSPLHF TRBJ1-6 . TRBV30
CASSPQEYEQYF TRBJ2-7 . TRBV18
CASSHLSGRFNEQFF TRBJ2-1 few TRBV14
CAISEPAGREETQYF TRBJ2-5 . TRBV10-3
CASSLTGANNREAFF TRBJ1-1 . TRBV5-4
CASSFDRAGAGELFF TRBJ2-2 . TRBV5-1
CASRTGGHNSPLHF TRBJ1-6 . TRBV27
CASSIARTGDYGYTF TRBJ1-2 . TRBV5-6
CASSPGQELAKNIQYF TRBJ2-4 . TRBV3-1/TRBV3-2
CASSMQPGIFYEQYF TRBJ2-7 . TRBV19
CASSLFGPPPWGRHYGYTF TRBJ1-2 few TRBV27
CASSLKGQGGPSGANVLTF TRBJ2-6 few TRBV16
CASSLAQYVYNEQFF TRBJ2-1 . TRBV5-8
CASRTSGTDTQYF TRBJ2-3 . TRBV10-2
CASSPRTSGGGELFF TRBJ2-2 . TRBV6-5
CASSFGGVANYGYTF TRBJ1-2 . TRBV27
CASSPQTVPRGYGYTF TRBJ1-2 . TRBV19
CASSRQGLANTGELFF TRBJ2-2 once TRBV7-9
CASSLGTGGAFGYTF TRBJ1-2 . TRBV7-9
CASRGGQSTDTQYF TRBJ2-3 . TRBV19
CASRETGGIDGYTF TRBJ1-2 . TRBV27
CASSYTGDTEAFF TRBJ1-1 . TRBV18